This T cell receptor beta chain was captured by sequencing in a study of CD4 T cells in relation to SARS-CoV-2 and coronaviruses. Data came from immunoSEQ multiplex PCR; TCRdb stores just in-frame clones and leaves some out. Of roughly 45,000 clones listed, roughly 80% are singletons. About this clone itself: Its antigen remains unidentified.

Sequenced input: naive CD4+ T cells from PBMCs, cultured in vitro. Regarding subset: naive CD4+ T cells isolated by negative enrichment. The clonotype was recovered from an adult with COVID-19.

The CDR3 loop is CASRPQGPGQPQHF. CDR3 coding DNA: TGTGCCAGCAGGCCACAGGGGCCGGGTCAGCCCCAGCATTTT. V usage is TRBV28 and J usage is TRBJ1-5, with 7 bases that match TRBD1. CDR3 length: 14 amino acids. J gave up 6 bases and V 6 bases, and 8 bases lay outside the gene matches. Germline V CDR1 and CDR2: MDHEN, SYDVKM.